The rows below give T cell receptor beta chains drawn from one sample of a study of cytomegalovirus exposure and HLA in healthy donors. The assay was immunoSEQ multiplex PCR, and TCRdb's table has in-frame clones only and misses some. The top ten clones hold roughly 1.2% of a sample with around 230,000 clones, approximately 83% of them seen once. Sequencing was carried out using PBMCs. The receptors stem from a woman in her 30s in good health and CMV-seropositive. The CDR3 runs from the conserved cysteine through the conserved F or W. The D gene is left open where the match is weak. For some rows the clone size is stated as once, few or many, or as a class when expanded; others skip it.

j_call v_call d_call clone_size cdr3_nt cdr3_aa
TRBJ2-5 TRBV11-3 TRBD2 NA TGTGCCAGCAGCAGCGTATGGGATAGCGGGGGAAAGACCCAGTACTTC CASSSVWDSGGKTQYF
TRBJ2-1 TRBV4-1 TRBD1 NA TGCGCCAGCAGCGAACCCGGCATACAGGGGGCCAACTCCTACAATGAGCAGTTCTTC CASSEPGIQGANSYNEQFF
TRBJ1-5 TRBV19 NA NA TGTGCCAGTAGTCGCCGGGGGCAGCCCCAGCATTTT CASSRRGQPQHF
TRBJ1-3 TRBV10-3 NA NA TGTGCCATCAGTCATACAGGGAGAACCTCCTCTCTATCGGGAAACACCATATATTTT CAISHTGRTSSLSGNTIYF
TRBJ2-1 TRBV6-6 TRBD2 NA TGTGCCAGCAGTTATGTAGTAGGGAGGGATGAGCAGTTCTTC CASSYVVGRDEQFF
TRBJ2-1 TRBV5-4 NA NA TGTGCCAGCAGCGAGGGGGGGCGGGTCTCCTACAATGAGCAGTTCTTC CASSEGGRVSYNEQFF
TRBJ1-5 TRBV6-6 TRBD1 NA TGTGCCAGCAGTCGGGGGACAGGGATCAATCAGCCCCAGCATTTT CASSRGTGINQPQHF
TRBJ1-5 TRBV28 TRBD1 NA TGTGCCAGCAGTTTTCCAGGGGGCGGTCAGCCCCAGCATTTT CASSFPGGGQPQHF
TRBJ2-1 TRBV27 TRBD2 NA TGTGCCAGCAGTTTATTCGGGACTAGCGGGTTAAATGAGCAGTTCTTC CASSLFGTSGLNEQFF
TRBJ1-1 TRBV30 NA NA TGTGCCTGGGGGGAGATTGAAGCTTTCTTT CAWGEIEAFF
TRBJ2-2 TRBV11-3 NA NA TGTGCCAGCAGCTTTTCAGGGCTCACCGGGGAGCTGTTTTTT CASSFSGLTGELFF
TRBJ2-1 TRBV9 NA NA TGTGCCAGCAGCGCCTCTGGGGGGAGCTCCTACAATGAGCAGTTCTTC CASSASGGSSYNEQFF
TRBJ1-4 TRBV27 NA NA TGTGCCAGCAGTTCTCAGGGAAATGAAAAACTGTTTTTT CASSSQGNEKLFF
TRBJ2-5 TRBV28 TRBD1 NA TGTGCCAGCACCACGAACAGGGGGCAGGGGACCCAGTACTTC CASTTNRGQGTQYF
TRBJ1-1 TRBV29-1 NA NA TGCAGCGTTTACAGGAACACTGAAGCTTTCTTT CSVYRNTEAFF
TRBJ2-2 TRBV7-2 TRBD2 NA TGTGCCAGCAGCTTAGGCCTTCCGGGACTAGGAGGCGCCGGGGAGCTGTTTTTT CASSLGLPGLGGAGELFF
TRBJ1-3 TRBV9 NA NA TGTGCCAGCAGCGTAGCTGGGCTAAGAAACACCATATATTTT CASSVAGLRNTIYF
TRBJ2-2 TRBV7-7 NA NA TGTGCCAGCAGTATCCGGGGCACCGGGGAGCTGTTTTTT CASSIRGTGELFF
TRBJ1-5 TRBV19 NA NA TGTGCCAGTAGTATATTGGCAGGGAATCAGCCCCAGCATTTT CASSILAGNQPQHF
TRBJ2-3 TRBV19 TRBD2 NA TGTGCCAGTAGTATTGTAGCGGGTCGAACAGATACGCAGTATTTT CASSIVAGRTDTQYF
TRBJ2-7 TRBV5-4 NA NA TGTGCCAGCAGCTTGGCCCCTATCTACGAGCAGTACTTC CASSLAPIYEQYF
TRBJ2-3 TRBV2 TRBD2 once TGTGCCAGCAGTGACGCTAGCGGGAGGTGGGGTACAGATACGCAGTATTTT CASSDASGRWGTDTQYF